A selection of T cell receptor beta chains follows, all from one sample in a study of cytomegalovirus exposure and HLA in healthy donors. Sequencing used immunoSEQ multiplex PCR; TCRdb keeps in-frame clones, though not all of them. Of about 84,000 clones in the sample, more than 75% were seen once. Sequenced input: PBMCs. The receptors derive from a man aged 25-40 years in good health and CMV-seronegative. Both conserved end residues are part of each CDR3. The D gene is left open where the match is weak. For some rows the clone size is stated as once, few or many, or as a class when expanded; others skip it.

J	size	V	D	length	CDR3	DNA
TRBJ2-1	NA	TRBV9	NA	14	CASSVGGSNNEQFF	TGTGCCAGCAGCGTAGGAGGTAGCAACAATGAGCAGTTCTTC
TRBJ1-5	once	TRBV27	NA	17	CASSLTRGPYSNQPQHF	TGTGCCAGCAGTTTGACAAGGGGCCCTTATAGCAATCAGCCCCAGCATTTT
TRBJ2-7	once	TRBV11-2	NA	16	CASSPPYAGATYEQYF	TGTGCCAGCAGCCCCCCCTACGCGGGGGCAACCTACGAGCAGTACTTC
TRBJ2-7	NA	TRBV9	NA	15	CASSLGGGSSYEQYF	TGTGCCAGCAGTCTCGGCGGCGGTTCCTCCTACGAGCAGTACTTC
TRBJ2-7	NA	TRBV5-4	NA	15	CASSLGGRGRYEQYF	TGTGCCAGCAGCTTGGGGGGCAGGGGTCGGTACGAGCAGTACTTC
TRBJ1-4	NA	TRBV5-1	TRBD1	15	CASSFGQGASEKLFF	TGCGCCAGCAGCTTTGGACAGGGGGCTTCTGAAAAACTGTTTTTT
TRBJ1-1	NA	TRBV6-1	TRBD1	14	CASSEKGASTEAFF	TGTGCCAGCAGTGAAAAGGGGGCGAGCACTGAAGCTTTCTTT
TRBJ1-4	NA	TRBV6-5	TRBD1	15	CASRLNRGLGEKLFF	TGTGCCAGCAGGTTAAACAGGGGGCTAGGGGAAAAACTGTTTTTT
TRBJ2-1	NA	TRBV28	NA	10	CASISGGQFF	TGTGCCAGCATTTCCGGGGGTCAGTTCTTC
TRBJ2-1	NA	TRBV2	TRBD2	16	CASSEAGLAGTNEQFF	TGTGCCAGCAGTGAAGCAGGACTAGCGGGGACGAATGAGCAGTTCTTC
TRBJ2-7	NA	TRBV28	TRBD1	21	CASSSSGTGGFVRSSSYEQYF	TGTGCCAGCAGTTCCTCCGGGACAGGGGGCTTTGTCCGGTCGAGCTCCTACGAGCAGTACTTC
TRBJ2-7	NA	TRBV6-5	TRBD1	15	CASSAPGQGGREQYF	TGTGCCAGCAGTGCCCCGGGACAGGGGGGTCGCGAGCAGTACTTC